A selection of T cell receptor beta chains follows, all from one sample in a study of T-cell reconstitution after alpha-beta-depleted transplantation in children. MiXCR, applied by TCRdb to the PCR reads, yields one record per CDR3 protein. The repertoire holds a few hundred thousand distinct CDR3 sequences, 43% seen once, with under 35% in the top ten. Material: PBMCs, obtained before TCRalphabeta/CD19-depleted stem cell transplant. Receptor source: a girl aged 2-15 years with aplastic anemia, due to receive a stem cell transplant. The conserved cysteine and the conserved F or W are not part of the CDR3 here. D genes are given only for firm matches. Clone size is shown for a subset of rows, as once, few, many or a class of expanded clone.

size,length,D,V,CDR3
NA,12,NA,TRBV20-1,SASIPFLPGELF
few,13,TRBD2,TRBV4-1,ASSQYPTSPGELF
many,13,NA,TRBV15,ATSLPGGGADTQY
NA,16,TRBD2,TRBV11-1,ASSPRLAGGPTAYEQY
NA,14,NA,TRBV6-2/TRBV6-3,ASSRARGSSNQPQH
NA,11,TRBD1,TRBV20-1,SQGQGALNEQY
once,12,NA,TRBV4-3,ASSQRRVSGELF
once,13,NA,TRBV9,ASSVEADLLDEQF
many,9,NA,TRBV5-1,ASSLRNEQF
NA,13,NA,TRBV9,ASSVGSSATYEQY
NA,15,NA,TRBV4-1,ASSQNPAMGGSYGYT
few,13,NA,TRBV6-1,ASSAGTVNTGELF
NA,12,NA,TRBV3-1,ASSQGTVYNEQF
few,14,NA,TRBV30,AWSVTHLGSGNTIY
NA,10,NA,TRBV20-1,SATRTSDTQY
few,14,NA,TRBV5-5,ASSLSQDTMNTEAF
many,10,NA,TRBV20-1,SASRNTDTQY
few,12,NA,TRBV27,ASSLRAGQRGYT